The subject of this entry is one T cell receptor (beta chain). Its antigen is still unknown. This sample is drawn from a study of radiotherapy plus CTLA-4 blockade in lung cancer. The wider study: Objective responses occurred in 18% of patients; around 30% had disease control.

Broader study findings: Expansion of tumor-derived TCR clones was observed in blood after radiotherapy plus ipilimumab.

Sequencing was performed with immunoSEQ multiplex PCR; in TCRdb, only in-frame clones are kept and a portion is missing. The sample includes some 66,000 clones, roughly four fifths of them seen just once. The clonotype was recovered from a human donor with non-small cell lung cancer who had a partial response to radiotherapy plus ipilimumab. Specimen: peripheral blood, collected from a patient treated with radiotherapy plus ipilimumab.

CDR3 loop: CASSFGRDSGYTF. DNA of the CDR3: TGCGCCAGCAGCTTTGGGAGGGACTCTGGCTACACCTTC. The V call is TRBV5-1, the J call TRBJ1-2, with a weak D call TRBD1 (5 bases). This CDR3 is built from 13 residues. Germline CDR1 reads SGHRS; CDR2 reads YFSETQ. V lost 2 bases and J 7 bases, leaving 12 bases between the germline ends.